A single sample gave rise to the 16 T cell receptor beta chains below, sequenced in a study of cytomegalovirus exposure and HLA in healthy donors (dated by TCRdb to 2015 to 2018). To prepare the library, the immunoSEQ multiplex PCR assay was applied. A mixture of 60 forward primers for TCR Vbeta segments and 13 reverse primers for TCR Jbeta segments was used in the multiplex PCR. TCRdb provides this immuneACCESS table in a form limited to in-frame rearrangements. Some clones are lacking; in checked studies, under half of them reflect an unresolved V gene, and why the rest are absent is not known. The sample includes about 170,000 clones, with roughly 81% observed a single time. Jointly, the top ten make up about 2.7% of the sample. The sequenced sample was PBMCs. The receptors derive from a man aged 30-40 years in good health and CMV-seropositive.

The chain is built from TRBV18 and TRBJ2-5; D may be TRBD1 (6 bases). Trimming took 3 bases from V and 5 from J, leaving 10 bases between them. Germline values: CDR1 KGHSH, CDR2 LQKENI. This CDR3 is 13 amino acids long. The CDR3 here is CASSPPGDETQYF. CDR3 nucleotides: TGTGCCAGCTCACCGCCAGGGGACGAGACCCAGTACTTC.

The J gene is TRBJ2-1, the V gene TRBV7-2; no definite D call. Per the germline V gene, CDR1 is SGHTA and CDR2 is FQGNSA. The CDR3 is 15 residues long. Trimming removed 0 bases at V and 0 bases at J, with 6 bases between. The CDR3 here is CASSLAGLSYNEQFF. For the CDR3, the DNA is TGTGCCAGCAGCTTAGCGGGCCTCTCCTACAATGAGCAGTTCTTC.

The chain recombines TRBV21-1 with TRBJ2-3; TRBD1, the table's D call, lacks a check against the DNA. TRBV21-1 is described as a pseudogene. The CDR3 length is 20 residues. The CDR3, as DNA: TGTGCCAGCAGCAAAGGTGGGCAAGGGGCCGGGACAGGGGATTCAGATACGCAGTATTTT. It is translated as CASSKGGQGAGTGDSDTQYF.

The chain is built from TRBV27 and TRBJ2-1, with 9 bases matching TRBD2. Germline V gene data show CDR1 as MNHEY and CDR2 as SMNVEV (reference sequence). V trimming: 5 bases; J trimming: 7 bases; junction bases outside the gene matches: 12. This CDR3 spans 16 amino acids. CDR3 loop: CASSPQVSGRGNEQFF. The CDR3 DNA follows: TGTGCCAGCAGTCCCCAAGTTAGCGGGAGAGGAAATGAGCAGTTCTTC.

The chain employs TRBV6-5 and TRBJ1-1; 7 positions agree with TRBD1. V lost 8 bases and J lost 5; bases outside the gene matches: 11. This CDR3 spans 14 amino acids. Germline lookup yields CDR1 MNHEY and CDR2 SVGAGI. CDR3 coding DNA: TGTGCCAGCCAAAGGGATGGCAGGGGGACTGAAGCTTTCTTT. Translating gives CASQRDGRGTEAFF.

The chain is built from TRBV7-2 and TRBJ2-3; D call uncertain. CDR1 is SGHTA and CDR2 is FQGNSA in the germline V gene. The CDR3 has 12 amino acids. V was cut by 5 bases and J by 2 bases, with 5 bases left in between. CDR3 amino acids: CASSLYTDTQYF. In nucleotides, the CDR3 is TGTGCCAGCAGCCTATACACAGATACGCAGTATTTT.

This clone occurred a few times. The junction differs from germline at one of its ends, possibly a read error. V and J are TRBV7-7 and TRBJ2-7; D is undetermined. Germline values: CDR1 SSHAT, CDR2 FNYEAQ (reference sequence). The CDR3 sequence is 14 residues long. The CDR3 loop reads CASSREREADEQYF. The CDR3, as DNA: TGTGCTAGCAGTAGAGAACGCGAGGCTGACGAGCAGTACTTC.

This sequence joins TRBV7-9 and TRBJ2-6; D is undetermined. Germline V lookup: CDR1 SEHNR, CDR2 FQNEAQ (reference sequence). Trimming took off 2 bases at V and 1 base at J, with 9 bases between the two ends. The CDR3 totals 16 residues. CDR3 region: CASSLPNRSGANVLTF. In nucleotides, the CDR3 is TGTGCCAGCAGCTTACCGAACCGGTCTGGGGCCAACGTCCTGACTTTC.

The chain is built from TRBV9 and TRBJ2-1; D may be TRBD2 (5 bases). Trimming pared 0 bases from V and 6 bases from J, leaving 13 bases between. The V gene's germline CDR1 is SGDLS and CDR2 YYNGEE. CDR3 length equals 15 residues. The CDR3 DNA is TGTGCCAGCAGCGTAGGAGCGGTTCGAGGCAATGAGCAGTTCTTC. Translation: CASSVGAVRGNEQFF.

This chain connects TRBV9 to TRBJ2-1; tentative D call: TRBD1 (7 bases). Germline loops: CDR1 SGDLS, CDR2 YYNGEE. With 7 bases removed from V and 8 bases from J, the gap between germline ends came to 16 bases. CDR3 length equals 13 residues. In DNA form, the CDR3 reads TGTGCCAGCTCCCAGGGGGGCAGGGATGAGCAGTTCTTC. Its translation is CASSQGGRDEQFF.

The rearrangement joins TRBV9 to TRBJ2-2; possible D gene TRBD2, 6 bases. CDR3 length equals 15 residues. Germline V gene lookup returns CDR1 SGDLS and CDR2 YYNGEE. V lost 4 bases to trimming and J lost 6 bases, with 16 bases between them. The CDR3 is CASSPLGWGAGELFF. In nucleotides, the CDR3 is TGTGCCAGCAGCCCCCTAGGGTGGGGGGCCGGGGAGCTGTTTTTT.

The V gene is TRBV4-2, the J gene TRBJ1-2; maybe TRBD1 (5 bases). Looked up from germline, CDR1 is LGHNA and CDR2 is YNFKEQ. Deletions cut 0 bases from V and 4 bases from J, with 12 bases between. This CDR3 region has 15 residues. CDR3 DNA sequence: TGTGCCAGCAGCCAAGATCTTCAGGGAGGCTATGGCTACACCTTC. Its protein is CASSQDLQGGYGYTF.

This clone has a single count. The chain has TRBV11-3 and TRBJ2-2; 11 nucleotides match TRBD2. V was pared by 5 bases and J by 3 bases, with 2 bases of the junction left unmatched. The CDR3 is 15 residues long. CDR1 SGHNT and CDR2 YENEEA come from the germline V gene. CDR3 DNA: TGTGCCAGCAGCCCGGGACTAGCGGACACCGGGGAGCTGTTTTTT. Its protein product is CASSPGLADTGELFF.

This clone was found a few times. This chain links TRBV7-9 with TRBJ1-2, with D perhaps matching TRBD1 (5 bases). Trimming shortened V by 7 bases and J by 7 bases, and 16 bases separated the two germline ends. The CDR3 totals 13 residues. Germline CDR1 reads SEHNR; CDR2 reads FQNEAQ (reference sequence). The chain's CDR3 is CASTPVGGTGYTF. CDR3 nucleotide sequence: TGTGCCAGCACCCCAGTGGGGGGTACTGGCTACACCTTC.

The CDR3 DNA sequence: TGTGCCAGTGTAATTGGGACAGGGCGTCAGCCCCAGCATTTT. Its protein is CASVIGTGRQPQHF. V and J are TRBV19 and TRBJ1-5, with 9 bases matching TRBD1. The CDR3 consists of 14 residues. Trimming removed 8 bases from V and 6 bases from J; junction bases left unmatched: 8. Looked up from germline, CDR1 is LNHDA and CDR2 is SQIVND (reference sequence).

The chain employs TRBV7-2 and TRBJ2-7, with D possibly TRBD1 on 7 matching bases. V lost 1 base and J lost 7, with 14 bases in between. Germline V gene sequence: CDR1 SGHTA, CDR2 FQGNSA. The CDR3 is 14 residues long. CDR3 DNA sequence: TGTGCCAGCAGCTTAGATCGGCAGGGGGGAGAGCAGTACTTC. The encoded protein is CASSLDRQGGEQYF.